These T cell receptor beta chains were read from a single sample in a study of shared clonotypes between healthy human individuals. The table came from immunoSEQ multiplex PCR; TCRdb's copy has only in-frame clones and leaves some out. The table includes 1.4 million or so clones, approximately 98.5% detected once. Sample: naive CD4+ T cells sorted from blood. The receptors were sampled from a man aged 25 to 45 in good health. Each CDR3 is given with its conserved first and last residue.

j_call v_call cdr3_aa
TRBJ2-7 TRBV25-1 CASSEPGVVDEQYF
TRBJ1-3 TRBV10-2 CASSESSGTALRNTIYF
TRBJ2-7 TRBV6-5 CASRGSASHEQYF
TRBJ2-1 TRBV11-2 CASSPTPFPNEQFF
TRBJ2-3 TRBV5-1 CASSLISNTDTQYF
TRBJ2-7 TRBV5-1 CASSPPPGHLYEQYF
TRBJ1-1 TRBV2 CASSVNTEAFF
TRBJ2-7 TRBV5-4 CASSSGTSPYEQYF
TRBJ2-5 TRBV6-1 CASSRLAAQETQYF
TRBJ2-7 TRBV9 CASSRGLAGSRGEQYF